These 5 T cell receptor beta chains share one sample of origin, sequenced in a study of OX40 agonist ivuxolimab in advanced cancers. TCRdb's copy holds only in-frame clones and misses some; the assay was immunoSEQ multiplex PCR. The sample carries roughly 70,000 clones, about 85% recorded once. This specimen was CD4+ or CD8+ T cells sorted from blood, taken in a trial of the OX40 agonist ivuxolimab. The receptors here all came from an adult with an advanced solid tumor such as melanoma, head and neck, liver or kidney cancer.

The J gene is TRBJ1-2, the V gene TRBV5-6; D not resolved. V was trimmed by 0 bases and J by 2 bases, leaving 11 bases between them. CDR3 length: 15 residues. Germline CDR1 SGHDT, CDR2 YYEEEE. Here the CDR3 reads CASSLGPPANYGYTF. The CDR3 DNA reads TGTGCCAGCAGCTTGGGACCGCCAGCCAACTATGGCTACACCTTC.

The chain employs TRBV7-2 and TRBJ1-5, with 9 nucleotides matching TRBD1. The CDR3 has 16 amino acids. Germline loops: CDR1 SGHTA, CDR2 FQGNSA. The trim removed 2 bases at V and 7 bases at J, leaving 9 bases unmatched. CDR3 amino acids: CASSLKEGQGHQPQHF. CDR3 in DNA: TGTGCCAGCAGCTTAAAGGAGGGACAGGGTCACCAGCCCCAGCATTTT.

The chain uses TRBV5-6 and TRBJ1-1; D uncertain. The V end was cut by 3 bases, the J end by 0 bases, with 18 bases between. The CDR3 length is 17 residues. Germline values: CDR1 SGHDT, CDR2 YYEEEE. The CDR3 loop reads CASSSRFLAPLNTEAFF. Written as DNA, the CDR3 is TGTGCCAGCAGCTCCCGATTTCTGGCGCCTTTGAACACTGAAGCTTTCTTT.

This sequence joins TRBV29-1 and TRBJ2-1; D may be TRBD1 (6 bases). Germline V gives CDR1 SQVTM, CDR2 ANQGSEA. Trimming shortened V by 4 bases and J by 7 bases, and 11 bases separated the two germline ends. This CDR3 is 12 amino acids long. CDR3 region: CSVAQGTNEQFF. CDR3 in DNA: TGCAGCGTTGCGCAGGGGACGAATGAGCAGTTCTTC.

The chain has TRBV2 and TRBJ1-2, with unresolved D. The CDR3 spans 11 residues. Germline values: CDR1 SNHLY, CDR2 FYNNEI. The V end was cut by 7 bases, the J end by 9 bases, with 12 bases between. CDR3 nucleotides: TGTGCCAGCACTCAGAGCGTTAGCTACACCTTC. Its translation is CASTQSVSYTF.